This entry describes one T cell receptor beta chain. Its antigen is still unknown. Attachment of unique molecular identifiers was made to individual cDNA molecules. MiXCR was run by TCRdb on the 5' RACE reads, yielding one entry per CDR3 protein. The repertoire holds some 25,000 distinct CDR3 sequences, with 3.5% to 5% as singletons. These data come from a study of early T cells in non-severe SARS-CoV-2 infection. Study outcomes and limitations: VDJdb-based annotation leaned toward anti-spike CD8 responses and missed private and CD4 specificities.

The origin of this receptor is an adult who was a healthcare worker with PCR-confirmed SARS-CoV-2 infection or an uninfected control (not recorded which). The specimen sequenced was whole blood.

The DNA of the CDR3 is TGTGCCAGCAGCGGAAAGGGGGGTTTCATTCAGTACTTC. Translation gives CASSGKGGFIQYF. V gene TRBV5-6 combines with J gene TRBJ2-4; either TRBD1 or TRBD2 may supply D (6 bases each). Trimming removed 4 bases at V and 9 bases at J, with 14 bases between. The germline V gene encodes CDR1 SGHDT and CDR2 YYEEEE. The length of the CDR3 is 13 residues.